This TCR beta chain was captured by sequencing in a study of radiotherapy plus CTLA-4 blockade in lung cancer. In the study overall: Objective responses were seen in around 19% of patients, disease control in more than 30%. Study outcomes and limitations: According to reports, early shifts in blood T cell clones, alongside interferon-beta, forecast response most accurately. In blood, TCR clones derived from the tumor expanded after radiotherapy plus ipilimumab.

Germline V CDR1 and CDR2: SEHNR, FQNEAQ (reference sequence). The CDR3 has 15 residues. Note on this clone: What it binds is unknown. At one of its ends the junction is not consistent with the germline gene, which may arise from a read error.

Only in-frame clones appear in the TCRdb table, and some are missing; sequencing was by immunoSEQ multiplex PCR. The sample has about 110,000 clones, roughly 77% seen once. Specimen: peripheral blood, collected from a patient treated with radiotherapy plus ipilimumab. This receptor was identified in a human donor with non-small cell lung cancer that progressed on radiotherapy plus ipilimumab. Some clones in this sample may be carry-over from other donors' samples. The rearrangement links TRBV7-9 to TRBJ2-1; no firm D call. The CDR3 DNA follows: TGTGCCTCGTTTAAGATGGTTTCGGAAAACAACGAGCAGTTCTTC. Its translation: CASFKMVSENNEQFF.